Listed below are T cell receptor beta chains from one sample, sequenced in a study of regulatory T cells in long-lasting Graves disease. One entry per CDR3 protein results from TCRdb running MiXCR on the multiplex PCR reads. The sample carries more than 650,000 distinct CDR3 sequences, around 30% recorded once. This specimen consisted of peripheral blood mononuclear cells (PBMCs), obtained when the disease was refractory, from a patient treated with antithyroid drugs. These receptors came from a female donor with Graves disease. Each CDR3 is given with its conserved first and last residue. The D gene is left open where the match is weak. Where a row states a size, it is once, few, many or the class of an expanded clone; other rows omit it.

clone_size,j_call,v_call,d_call,cdr3_aa,cdr3_nt
NA,TRBJ2-7,TRBV29-1,NA,CSVTSGRKSYEQYF,TGCAGCGTTACAAGCGGGCGAAAATCCTACGAGCAGTACTTC
few,TRBJ1-5,TRBV12-3/TRBV12-4,NA,CASSPGRYIPQHF,TGTGCCAGCAGTCCTGGACGGTATATACCCCAGCATTTT
NA,TRBJ1-2,TRBV6-2/TRBV6-3,TRBD1,CAAMTGNYGYTF,TGTGCCGCCATGACAGGGAACTATGGCTACACCTTC
many,TRBJ1-2,TRBV2,NA,CASRGGWGGYTF,TGTGCCAGCAGGGGCGGCTGGGGGGGCTACACCTTC
NA,TRBJ2-5,TRBV12-3/TRBV12-4,NA,CASRPASISPQYF,TGTGCCAGCAGGCCGGCGTCTATCTCTCCCCAGTACTTC
few,TRBJ2-3,TRBV2,TRBD2,CASSEANGLAYTDTQYF,TGTGCCAGCAGTGAAGCTAATGGACTAGCGTACACAGATACGCAGTATTTT
NA,TRBJ2-5,TRBV20-1,TRBD2,CSASSEGGSQETQYF,TGCAGTGCTAGCTCCGAAGGCGGGAGCCAAGAGACCCAGTACTTC
few,TRBJ1-1,TRBV2,NA,CASRAPGGNTEAFF,TGTGCCAGCCGGGCCCCCGGGGGGAACACTGAAGCTTTCTTT
few,TRBJ2-2,TRBV9,NA,CASSSYRAGGELFF,TGTGCCAGCAGCAGCTACAGGGCGGGCGGGGAGCTGTTTTTT
NA,TRBJ1-2,TRBV18,TRBD1,CASSPTPGQGDGYTF,TGTGCCAGCTCACCTACACCGGGACAGGGAGATGGCTACACCTTC
NA,TRBJ2-4,TRBV14,TRBD1,CASSQEAGQGKNIQYF,TGTGCCAGCAGCCAAGAGGCGGGACAGGGCAAAAACATTCAGTACTTC
few,TRBJ2-2,TRBV7-3,NA,CASSLAASNTGELFF,TGTGCCAGCAGCTTGGCAGCTTCAAACACCGGGGAGCTGTTTTTT
NA,TRBJ1-1,TRBV14,NA,CASSQVGQPNTEAFF,TGTGCCAGCAGCCAGGTCGGACAGCCTAACACTGAAGCTTTCTTT
NA,TRBJ2-7,TRBV7-2,NA,CASSLGTHIYEQYF,TGTGCCAGCAGCTTAGGCACCCATATCTACGAGCAGTACTTC
NA,TRBJ2-5,TRBV27,NA,CASSPGTVQETQYF,TGTGCCAGCAGTCCTGGGACGGTCCAAGAGACCCAGTACTTC
many,TRBJ1-2,TRBV28,NA,CASSSPTSAYGYTF,TGTGCCAGCAGTTCTCCTACATCCGCATATGGCTACACCTTC
many,TRBJ1-1,TRBV28,TRBD1,CETGNRAMNTEAFF,TGTGAGACAGGGAACCGCGCCATGAACACTGAAGCTTTCTTT
many,TRBJ1-4,TRBV12-3/TRBV12-4,NA,CASSPKGEKLFF,TGTGCCAGCAGTCCTAAAGGCGAAAAACTGTTTTTT
few,TRBJ2-7,TRBV20-1,TRBD2,CSPAVAGGHSYEQYF,TGCAGCCCCGCCGTGGCGGGAGGACATTCCTACGAGCAGTACTTC
once,TRBJ1-2,TRBV20-1,NA,CSASDRNYGYTF,TGCAGTGCTTCTGACCGCAACTATGGCTACACCTTC
NA,TRBJ2-7,TRBV15,NA,CATSRGEGAWDEQYF,TGTGCCACCAGCAGAGGGGAGGGGGCCTGGGACGAGCAGTACTTC
NA,TRBJ2-1,TRBV7-6,NA,CASSSSGSGEQFF,TGTGCCAGCAGCTCTTCAGGGAGCGGTGAGCAGTTCTTC
NA,TRBJ1-4,TRBV5-1,TRBD1,CASSEGQFNEKLFF,TGCGCCAGCAGCGAGGGACAGTTTAATGAAAAACTGTTTTTT
NA,TRBJ1-6,TRBV6-1,NA,CASSEGRQGNNSPLHF,TGTGCCAGCAGTGAAGGAAGGCAGGGTAATAATTCACCCCTCCACTTT
NA,TRBJ2-2,TRBV7-9,NA,CASSSPDRSYANTGELFF,TGTGCCAGCAGTTCCCCCGACAGGTCCTACGCGAACACCGGGGAGCTGTTTTTT
few,TRBJ1-5,TRBV4-2,TRBD1,CASSLGQDLLNQPQHF,TGTGCCAGCAGCCTCGGACAGGACCTGTTAAATCAGCCCCAGCATTTT